The 20 T cell receptor beta chains below were found in one sample sequenced in a study of blood T cell repertoires in COVID-19. Clones were sequenced by immunoSEQ multiplex PCR, and TCRdb holds only the in-frame ones, with some missing. The sample has approximately 290,000 clones, roughly 80% seen once. The sample consisted of peripheral blood. The receptor source for this set is a person aged 65 to 85 with COVID-19, enrolled during active disease.

V usage is TRBV4-3 and J usage is TRBJ2-1; possible D gene TRBD2, 5 bases. Germline CDR1 reads LGHNA; CDR2 reads YSLEER. V was pared by 3 bases and J by 4 bases, with 10 bases between. The CDR3 length is 14 residues. The CDR3 spells CASSQEVSYNEQFF. The CDR3, as DNA: TGCGCCAGCAGCCAGGAGGTATCGTACAATGAGCAGTTCTTC.

V gene TRBV30 combines with J gene TRBJ2-2; 7 bases align to TRBD1. The V segment lost 3 bases and the J segment 1 base; nucleotides outside the gene matches: 5. The CDR3 is made up of 15 amino acids. The germline gives CDR1 GTSNPN, CDR2 SVGIG (reference sequence). The CDR3 DNA follows: TGTGCCTGGAGCGTGACAGGGTTGAACACCGGGGAGCTGTTTTTT. Its protein is CAWSVTGLNTGELFF.

The table lists this clone with a count of one. The chain has TRBV5-1 and TRBJ2-5; 8 bases line up with TRBD2. In germline, CDR1 is SGHRS, CDR2 YFSETQ. With V trimmed by 4 bases and J by 1 base, 6 bases remained unmatched. This CDR3 comprises 15 residues. This CDR3 is CASSLSGERQETQYF. The CDR3 bases are TGCGCCAGCAGCCTTAGCGGGGAACGCCAAGAGACCCAGTACTTC.

This chain connects TRBV2 to TRBJ2-2; weak D call: TRBD2 (6 bases). Per the germline V gene, CDR1 is SNHLY and CDR2 is FYNNEI. V was pared by 6 bases and J by 2 bases, with 10 bases between. The length of the CDR3 is 14 residues. The CDR3, as DNA: TGTGCCAGCAGGTCGGGGGTCAACACCGGGGAGCTGTTTTTT. Protein: CASRSGVNTGELFF.

V and J are TRBV20-1 and TRBJ2-2; 7 bases line up with TRBD2. J gave up 0 bases and V 3 bases, and 22 bases lay outside the gene matches. Germline loops: CDR1 DFQATT, CDR2 SNEGSKA (reference sequence). The CDR3 loop spans 21 amino acids. The CDR3 reads CSASYWGGPLTLRTNTGELFF. CDR3 nucleotides: TGCAGTGCTAGTTATTGGGGGGGACCTCTAACACTGAGAACGAACACCGGGGAGCTGTTTTTT.

This chain joins TRBV7-9 and TRBJ1-6; the D gene is possibly TRBD1 (5 bases). The ends were cut back, 5 bases at V and 0 bases at J, with 8 bases in the middle. The CDR3 totals 15 residues. Looked up from germline, CDR1 is SEHNR and CDR2 is FQNEAQ (reference sequence). The chain's CDR3 is CASSSQGSYNSPLHF. In DNA, the CDR3 is TGTGCCAGCAGCAGTCAGGGCTCCTATAATTCACCCCTCCACTTT. The variable domain in full, with the rest retrieved from reference TRBV7-9 and TRBJ1-6, is DTGVSQNPRHKITKRGQNVTFRCDPISEHNRLYWYRQTLGQGPEFLTYFQNEAQLEKSRLLSDRFSAERPKGSFSTLEIQRTEQGDSAMYLCASSSQGSYNSPLHFGNGTRLTVT.

The chain employs TRBV7-2 and TRBJ2-7; 8 nucleotides line up with TRBD1. The CDR3 sequence is 17 residues long. The V and J ends lost 2 bases and 5 bases, in that order; junction bases with no gene match: 14. Germline V gives CDR1 SGHTA, CDR2 FQGNSA. This chain's CDR3 is CASSLRQGTGSIHEQYF. The CDR3 nucleotides are TGTGCCAGCAGCTTAAGACAAGGGACAGGTTCGATCCACGAGCAGTACTTC.

The J gene is TRBJ2-7, the V gene TRBV7-2; the match to TRBD2 covers 9 bases. This CDR3 contains 15 residues. Unmatched junction bases numbered 7, after V lost 0 bases and J lost 7 bases. Germline V gene lookup returns CDR1 SGHTA and CDR2 FQGNSA. CDR3 residues: CASSLAAGGPGEQYF. For the CDR3, the DNA is TGTGCCAGCAGCTTAGCGGCGGGAGGGCCGGGTGAGCAGTACTTC.

This clone occurred once. V gene TRBV5-1 combines with J gene TRBJ2-7; D is perhaps TRBD1 (5 bases). The germline V and J ends were trimmed by 2 bases and 7 bases, with 16 bases remaining between them. Germline lookup yields CDR1 SGHRS and CDR2 YFSETQ. The CDR3 is made up of 14 amino acids. The DNA of the CDR3 is TGCGCCAGCAGCTTAACGGGCAGGGCTGGTGAGCAGTACTTC. It specifies CASSLTGRAGEQYF. The whole variable domain, filled in from reference TRBV5-1 and TRBJ2-7, reads KAGVTQTPRYLIKTRGQQVTLSCSPISGHRSVSWYQQTPGQGLQFLFEYFSETQRNKGNFPGRFSGRQFSNSRSEMNVSTLELGDSALYLCASSLTGRAGEQYFGPGTRLTVT.

This chain uses TRBV5-4 with TRBJ1-2, with 7 nucleotides matching TRBD1. Germline values: CDR1 SGHNT, CDR2 YYREEE (reference sequence). With 2 bases clipped from V and 6 bases from J, the junction kept 10 bases outside the gene matches. The CDR3 covers 15 residues. DNA of the CDR3: TGTGCCAGCAGCTTAACAGACAGGGTTGTACATGGCTACACCTTC. Its translation is CASSLTDRVVHGYTF.

This clone was seen once. The V gene is TRBV2, the J gene TRBJ1-5, with D unresolved. This CDR3 contains 15 residues. The V end lost 4 bases, the J end lost 1 base, and 11 bases lay between the germline ends. Germline loops: CDR1 SNHLY, CDR2 FYNNEI. CDR3 coding DNA: TGTGCCAGCAGTGTAGGCGCGACAAGCAATCAGCCCCAGCATTTT. It encodes CASSVGATSNQPQHF.

The V gene is TRBV19, the J gene TRBJ1-5; TRBD1 matches at 8 bases. Germline CDR1 and CDR2: LNHDA and SQIVND (reference sequence). V lost 5 bases to trimming and J lost 2 bases; unmatched junction nucleotides: 2. The CDR3 is made up of 14 amino acids. The DNA of the CDR3 is TGTGCCAGTAGTGGGACAGGAGGCAATCAGCCCCAGCATTTT. Translation: CASSGTGGNQPQHF.

This rearrangement joins TRBV5-1 to TRBJ2-7; tentatively, D is TRBD2 (6 bases). Germline V gives CDR1 SGHRS, CDR2 YFSETQ. The CDR3 contains 14 residues. Trimming pared 5 bases from V and 3 bases from J, leaving 15 bases between. This CDR3 reads CASRRGGPDYEQYF. The CDR3 region has the DNA TGCGCCAGCAGGCGAGGAGGGCCCGACTACGAGCAGTACTTC.

The chain employs TRBV28 and TRBJ2-7; D possibly corresponds to TRBD1 (6 bases). Germline loops: CDR1 MDHEN, CDR2 SYDVKM. Trimming took 4 bases from V and 3 from J, leaving 13 bases between them. The CDR3 is made up of 14 amino acids. CDR3 amino acids: CASSWGQGHYEQYF. CDR3 DNA sequence: TGTGCCAGCAGTTGGGGGCAGGGGCACTACGAGCAGTACTTC.

This rearrangement joins TRBV5-8 to TRBJ1-1, with 11 bases fitting TRBD1. Germline CDR1 and CDR2: SGHTS and YDEGEE. This CDR3 spans 16 amino acids. Unmatched junction bases numbered 9, after V lost 0 bases and J lost 8 bases. The CDR3 coding sequence is TGTGCCAGCAGCTTGGCTCGGGGGACAGGGGGTGAAGAAGCTTTCTTT. Encoded protein: CASSLARGTGGEEAFF.

J is TRBJ2-1 and V is TRBV19; 10 bases match TRBD2. This CDR3 is 17 amino acids long. The germline gives CDR1 LNHDA, CDR2 SQIVND (reference sequence). The V segment lost 0 bases and the J segment 5 bases; nucleotides outside the gene matches: 7. The CDR3 DNA is TGTGCCAGTAGTATAGACCCCCCGGGACTAGCGAACAATGAGCAGTTCTTC. It translates to CASSIDPPGLANNEQFF. Looking up the rest from reference TRBV19 and TRBJ2-1 gives the full variable domain: DGGITQSPKYLFRKEGQNVTLSCEQNLNHDAMYWYRQDPGQGLRLIYYSQIVNDFQKGDIAEGYSVSREKKESFPLTVTSAQKNPTAFYLCASSIDPPGLANNEQFFGPGTRLTVL.

Comments on this clone: This same CDR3 is encoded by further DNA sequences in the sample. The J gene is TRBJ1-2, the V gene TRBV28; D is unresolved. Trimming removed 6 bases from V and 1 base from J, with 9 bases in between. The CDR3 contains 13 residues. Germline V gene lookup returns CDR1 MDHEN and CDR2 SYDVKM. CDR3 nucleotides: TGTGCCAGCAGCCCAACAGTTAACTATGGCTACACCTTC. The encoded protein is CASSPTVNYGYTF.

The gene calls are TRBV14 and TRBJ2-5; a possible D gene is TRBD2 (5 bases). This CDR3 spans 15 amino acids. The germline V gene encodes CDR1 SGHDN and CDR2 FVKESK. V lost 4 bases to trimming and J lost 7 bases, with 19 bases between them. The CDR3 reads CASSLRTGRDGTQYF. CDR3 nucleotides: TGTGCCAGCAGCCTTCGGACTGGTCGCGACGGGACCCAGTACTTC.

The chain links TRBV24-1 to TRBJ1-5; TRBD1 matches at 10 bases. Per germline, CDR1 KGHDR and CDR2 SFDVKD. The CDR3 is made up of 16 amino acids. After removal of 4 bases from V and 3 bases from J, the junction contained 5 bases not matched to a gene. The CDR3 nucleotides are TGTGCCACCAGTGACGCCGGGACAGGGGTCAATCAGCCCCAGCATTTT. This translates into CATSDAGTGVNQPQHF.

The genes are TRBV4-3 and TRBJ1-2; possibly TRBD1 for D (6 bases). In germline, CDR1 is LGHNA, CDR2 YSLEER. This CDR3 spans 15 amino acids. Deletions cut 2 bases from V and 4 bases from J, with 14 bases between. The DNA of the CDR3 is TGCGCCAGCAGCCAAACCCTTCAAGGGGGCTATGGCTACACCTTC. Translating gives CASSQTLQGGYGYTF.